Below, 27 T cell receptor beta chains from the same sample are listed, as sequenced in a study of cytomegalovirus exposure and HLA in healthy donors. Primers for the PCR totalled 60 Vbeta and 13 Jbeta. Repertoires were generated with immunoSEQ multiplex PCR, while TCRdb's copy carries only in-frame clones and drops some. The table shows 150,000 to 200,000 clones, with 80% occurring only once. The material sequenced was PBMCs. All receptors come from a man aged 30 to 45 in good health and CMV-seropositive.

The chain employs TRBV7-9 and TRBJ2-7; 11 nucleotides agree with TRBD1. The CDR3 extends over 15 amino acids. J lost 5 bases, V lost 5 bases, and 8 bases had no gene match. The V gene's germline CDR1 is SEHNR and CDR2 FQNEAQ (reference sequence). CDR3 sequence reads: CASSPAGTGGNEQYF. The CDR3 bases are TGTGCCAGCAGCCCGGCTGGGACAGGGGGAAACGAGCAGTACTTC. Full variable domain (missing parts from reference TRBV7-9 and TRBJ2-7): DTGVSQNPRHKITKRGQNVTFRCDPISEHNRLYWYRQTLGQGPEFLTYFQNEAQLEKSRLLSDRFSAERPKGSFSTLEIQRTEQGDSAMYLCASSPAGTGGNEQYFGPGTRLTVT.

V gene TRBV7-9 combines with J gene TRBJ1-4; D is undetermined. CDR1 and CDR2 (germline): SEHNR, FQNEAQ (reference sequence). The V and J ends lost 4 bases and 8 bases respectively, with 11 bases between them. The CDR3 contains 13 residues. The CDR3 spells CASSSEWREKLFF. CDR3 DNA sequence: TGTGCCAGCAGCTCCGAGTGGCGGGAAAAACTGTTTTTT.

The chain uses TRBV5-1 and TRBJ2-5; a weak D match, TRBD1 (5 bases). CDR1 and CDR2 from the germline V gene are SGHRS and YFSETQ. V lost 4 bases, J lost 2 bases, and 12 bases lay in between. This CDR3 has 14 residues. DNA of the CDR3: TGCGCCAGCAGCCCGAGACAGATACAAGAGACCCAGTACTTC. Encoded protein: CASSPRQIQETQYF.

The rearrangement joins TRBV2 to TRBJ1-2; D uncertain. This CDR3 region has 13 residues. Deletions cut 6 bases from V and 4 bases from J, with 12 bases between. From germline, CDR1 is SNHLY and CDR2 FYNNEI. The CDR3 spells CASSGEARYGYTF. DNA for the CDR3: TGTGCCAGCAGCGGCGAGGCCCGCTATGGCTACACCTTC.

CDR3 amino acids: CASSNPMTSGAGTDTQYF. CDR3 sequence (DNA): TGTGCCAGCAGCAACCCCATGACTAGCGGGGCCGGCACAGATACGCAGTATTTT. The V call is TRBV5-4, the J call TRBJ2-3, with TRBD2 identical over 11 bases. This CDR3 is built from 18 residues. The V gene end was trimmed by 4 bases and the J gene end by 1 base; junction bases not matched to a gene: 11. The germline gives CDR1 SGHNT, CDR2 YYREEE (reference sequence).

The chain links TRBV7-6 to TRBJ2-6; D might be TRBD1 (6 bases). The V gene's germline CDR1 is SGHVS and CDR2 FNYEAQ. The CDR3 spans 18 residues. The V end was cut by 1 base, the J end by 4 bases, with 17 bases between. CDR3 protein: CASSLGGARGYGANVLTF. For the CDR3, the DNA is TGTGCCAGCAGCTTAGGAGGGGCCAGGGGTTACGGGGCCAACGTCCTGACTTTC.

V and J are TRBV7-9 and TRBJ2-3; TRBD2 matches 11 bases. The CDR3 has 16 amino acids. The germline CDR1 and CDR2 sequences are SEHNR and FQNEAQ (reference sequence). The V segment lost 5 bases and the J segment 4 bases; nucleotides outside the gene matches: 8. The CDR3 DNA reads as TGTGCCAGCAGCACCTTAGCGGGGGGGCCTCCAGATACGCAGTATTTT. It yields the protein CASSTLAGGPPDTQYF.

The J gene is TRBJ2-7, the V gene TRBV11-2; TRBD2 matches 11 bases. The length of the CDR3 is 16 residues. V gave up 5 bases and J gave up 2 bases; unmatched junction bases: 8. CDR1 and CDR2 (germline): SGHAT, FQNNGV. This CDR3 reads CASSPELAGGAYEQYF. The CDR3 coding sequence is TGTGCCAGCAGCCCCGAGCTAGCGGGGGGCGCCTACGAGCAGTACTTC.

The V gene is TRBV7-6, the J gene TRBJ2-7; TRBD2 matches 9 bases. In germline, CDR1 is SGHVS, CDR2 FNYEAQ. V gave up 5 bases and J gave up 3 bases; unmatched junction bases: 17. CDR3 length: 18 amino acids. The CDR3 DNA sequence: TGTGCCAGCAGCAGGCCTATCGGCGCGCGGGAGGGGGTCTACGAGCAGTACTTC. Its translation: CASSRPIGAREGVYEQYF.

J is TRBJ2-1 and V is TRBV7-9; D may be TRBD2 (6 bases). Germline-derived CDR1 and CDR2 are SEHNR and FQNEAQ (reference sequence). The length of the CDR3 is 16 residues. V was trimmed by 5 bases and J by 6 bases, leaving 20 bases between them. CDR3 in DNA: TGTGCCAGCAGCCCGTCTACCTGGGAGGCCTCCAATGAGCAGTTCTTC. Encoded protein: CASSPSTWEASNEQFF. The whole variable domain, remainder taken from reference TRBV7-9 and TRBJ2-1, is DTGVSQNPRHKITKRGQNVTFRCDPISEHNRLYWYRQTLGQGPEFLTYFQNEAQLEKSRLLSDRFSAERPKGSFSTLEIQRTEQGDSAMYLCASSPSTWEASNEQFFGPGTRLTVL.

The DNA for the CDR3 is TGCGCCAGCAGTGAGTCCTCTCCAGGGGGTGGTCTAGACAATGAGCAGTTCTTC. Protein sequence: CASSESSPGGGLDNEQFF. The chain combines TRBV10-1 with TRBJ2-1; 7 bases line up with TRBD1. The CDR3 length is 18 residues. V lost 0 bases and J lost 5; bases outside the gene matches: 13. Germline CDR1 reads WNHNN; CDR2 reads SYGVQD (reference sequence).

This clone was recorded a few times. The genes are TRBV14 and TRBJ1-2, with 8 nucleotides matching TRBD1. Trimming took 4 bases from V and 7 from J; bases not matched to a gene: 8. This CDR3 spans 14 amino acids. CDR1 is SGHDN, CDR2 FVKESK, per germline. The CDR3 DNA sequence: TGTGCCAGCAGCCGGGGACAGGTTTTCTCTGGCTACACCTTC. Amino acid sequence: CASSRGQVFSGYTF.

This chain links TRBV7-6 with TRBJ2-1; no definite D call. This CDR3 is 13 amino acids long. The germline V gene has CDR1 SGHVS and CDR2 FNYEAQ. Deletions cut 4 bases from V and 5 bases from J, with 9 bases between. CDR3 loop: CASSSSLDNEQFF. In nucleotides, the CDR3 is TGTGCCAGCAGCTCGTCTTTAGACAATGAGCAGTTCTTC.

The V gene is TRBV2, the J gene TRBJ2-7, with 7 bases fitting TRBD1. From germline, CDR1 is SNHLY and CDR2 FYNNEI. The trim removed 6 bases at V and 2 bases at J, leaving 10 bases unmatched. The length of the CDR3 is 15 residues. For the CDR3, the DNA is TGTGCCAGCAGATCCGGGACAGCTAATACCTACGAGCAGTACTTC. Translation gives CASRSGTANTYEQYF.

This clone was detected a few times. This chain links TRBV6-6 with TRBJ1-2, with D possibly matching TRBD1 (5 bases). Germline V CDR1 and CDR2: MNHNY, SVGAGI (reference sequence). This CDR3 region has 12 residues. Trimming shortened V by 2 bases and J by 7 bases, and 8 bases separated the two germline ends. CDR3 bases: TGTGCCAGCAGTTACCAGGGTCTTGGCTACACCTTC. Protein sequence: CASSYQGLGYTF.

The chain employs TRBV12-1 and TRBJ2-3; TRBD2 is the table's D call and was not checked against the DNA. TRBV12-1 is assigned pseudogene status. There are 18 residues in the CDR3. For the CDR3, the DNA is TGTGCCAGCAGCTTTAAGGCTAGCGGGTTCCGAAGCACAGATACGCAGTATTTT. Translated: CASSFKASGFRSTDTQYF.

The V gene is TRBV30, the J gene TRBJ1-6, with D hard to call. The CDR3 is 16 residues long. V dropped 0 bases and J dropped 2 bases, with 11 bases sitting between them. Germline V lookup: CDR1 GTSNPN, CDR2 SVGIG (reference sequence). The CDR3 region is CAWSVLEEAYNSPLHF. CDR3 DNA: TGTGCCTGGAGTGTTCTTGAGGAAGCCTATAATTCACCCCTCCACTTT.

The chain links TRBV5-6 to TRBJ2-3; 7 nucleotides line up with TRBD1. The germline gives CDR1 SGHDT, CDR2 YYEEEE. V lost 4 bases to trimming and J lost 5 bases; unmatched junction nucleotides: 13. This CDR3 has 16 amino acids. CDR3 region: CASSLIKGGVGDTQYF. CDR3 DNA sequence: TGTGCCAGCAGCCTTATTAAAGGGGGCGTAGGAGATACGCAGTATTTT.

The chain employs TRBV5-6 and TRBJ2-5, with 8 bases that match TRBD1. V shed 3 bases, J shed 3 bases, and the junction held 4 bases outside the gene matches. The CDR3 is 14 amino acids. Germline lookup yields CDR1 SGHDT and CDR2 YYEEEE. The CDR3 reads CASSWDRSEETQYF. The CDR3 DNA reads TGTGCCAGCAGCTGGGACAGGAGTGAAGAGACCCAGTACTTC.

The rearrangement links TRBV5-6 to TRBJ2-6; no firm D call. This CDR3 has 17 residues. V was trimmed by 4 bases and J by 4 bases, leaving 18 bases between them. Germline V gene sequence: CDR1 SGHDT, CDR2 YYEEEE. CDR3 DNA: TGTGCCAGCAGCCGTGCGACCCTCAGGTCCGGGGCCAACGTCCTGACTTTC. Its translation is CASSRATLRSGANVLTF.

This chain connects TRBV27 to TRBJ2-1, with TRBD2 matching over 9 bases. V shed 3 bases and J 0 bases; nucleotides not matched to a gene: 9. Germline V CDR1 and CDR2: MNHEY, SMNVEV (reference sequence). There are 18 residues in the CDR3. The CDR3 region is CASSFPASGVSSYNEQFF. The CDR3 DNA is TGTGCCAGCAGTTTCCCGGCTAGCGGGGTGAGCTCCTACAATGAGCAGTTCTTC.

The chain uses TRBV28 and TRBJ2-1; TRBD2 aligns across 8 bases. Germline CDR1 is MDHEN and CDR2 is SYDVKM. V was pared by 4 bases and J by 0 bases, with 2 bases of the junction left unmatched. The CDR3 spans 15 residues. CDR3 sequence: CASSSAGVSYNEQFF. The CDR3 DNA sequence: TGTGCCAGCAGTTCAGCGGGAGTCTCCTACAATGAGCAGTTCTTC.

The V call is TRBV28, the J call TRBJ2-5; D perhaps matches TRBD2 (5 bases). CDR3 length: 16 amino acids. The ends were cut back, 6 bases at V and 3 bases at J, with 20 bases in the middle. Looked up from germline, CDR1 is MDHEN and CDR2 is SYDVKM. This CDR3 is CASRPNPQRRKETQYF. The CDR3 nucleotides read TGTGCCAGCAGACCCAATCCCCAGCGGAGGAAAGAGACCCAGTACTTC.

This chain links TRBV6-5 with TRBJ1-1; no clear D gene. The CDR3 sequence is 13 residues long. The germline V gene has CDR1 MNHEY and CDR2 SVGAGI. Trimming took off 5 bases at V and 1 base at J, with 8 bases between the two ends. CDR3 region: CASSDEENTEAFF. The CDR3 nucleotides read TGTGCCAGCAGTGACGAGGAGAACACTGAAGCTTTCTTT.

The rearrangement links TRBV5-4 to TRBJ2-3; D not resolved. Germline CDR1 and CDR2: SGHNT and YYREEE (reference sequence). The V end was cut by 1 base, the J end by 3 bases, with 3 bases between. The CDR3 is 12 amino acids. Written as DNA, the CDR3 is TGTGCCAGCAGCTTGTATACAGATACGCAGTATTTT. This encodes CASSLYTDTQYF.

The V gene is TRBV5-4, the J gene TRBJ2-7; D gene ambiguous. Deletions cut 4 bases from V and 2 bases from J, with 10 bases between. CDR1 SGHNT and CDR2 YYREEE come from the germline V gene (reference sequence). CDR3 length: 13 residues. The CDR3, as DNA: TGTGCCAGCAGCCCTGGAGAACCCTACGAGCAGTACTTC. Translation: CASSPGEPYEQYF.

The chain couples TRBV28 to TRBJ2-2; D ambiguous. Germline V gives CDR1 MDHEN, CDR2 SYDVKM. This CDR3 comprises 14 residues. V lost 2 bases and J lost 7, with 11 bases in between. The CDR3 region is CASSLTVLVGELFF. The DNA for the CDR3 is TGTGCCAGCAGTTTAACGGTCCTGGTCGGGGAGCTGTTTTTT.